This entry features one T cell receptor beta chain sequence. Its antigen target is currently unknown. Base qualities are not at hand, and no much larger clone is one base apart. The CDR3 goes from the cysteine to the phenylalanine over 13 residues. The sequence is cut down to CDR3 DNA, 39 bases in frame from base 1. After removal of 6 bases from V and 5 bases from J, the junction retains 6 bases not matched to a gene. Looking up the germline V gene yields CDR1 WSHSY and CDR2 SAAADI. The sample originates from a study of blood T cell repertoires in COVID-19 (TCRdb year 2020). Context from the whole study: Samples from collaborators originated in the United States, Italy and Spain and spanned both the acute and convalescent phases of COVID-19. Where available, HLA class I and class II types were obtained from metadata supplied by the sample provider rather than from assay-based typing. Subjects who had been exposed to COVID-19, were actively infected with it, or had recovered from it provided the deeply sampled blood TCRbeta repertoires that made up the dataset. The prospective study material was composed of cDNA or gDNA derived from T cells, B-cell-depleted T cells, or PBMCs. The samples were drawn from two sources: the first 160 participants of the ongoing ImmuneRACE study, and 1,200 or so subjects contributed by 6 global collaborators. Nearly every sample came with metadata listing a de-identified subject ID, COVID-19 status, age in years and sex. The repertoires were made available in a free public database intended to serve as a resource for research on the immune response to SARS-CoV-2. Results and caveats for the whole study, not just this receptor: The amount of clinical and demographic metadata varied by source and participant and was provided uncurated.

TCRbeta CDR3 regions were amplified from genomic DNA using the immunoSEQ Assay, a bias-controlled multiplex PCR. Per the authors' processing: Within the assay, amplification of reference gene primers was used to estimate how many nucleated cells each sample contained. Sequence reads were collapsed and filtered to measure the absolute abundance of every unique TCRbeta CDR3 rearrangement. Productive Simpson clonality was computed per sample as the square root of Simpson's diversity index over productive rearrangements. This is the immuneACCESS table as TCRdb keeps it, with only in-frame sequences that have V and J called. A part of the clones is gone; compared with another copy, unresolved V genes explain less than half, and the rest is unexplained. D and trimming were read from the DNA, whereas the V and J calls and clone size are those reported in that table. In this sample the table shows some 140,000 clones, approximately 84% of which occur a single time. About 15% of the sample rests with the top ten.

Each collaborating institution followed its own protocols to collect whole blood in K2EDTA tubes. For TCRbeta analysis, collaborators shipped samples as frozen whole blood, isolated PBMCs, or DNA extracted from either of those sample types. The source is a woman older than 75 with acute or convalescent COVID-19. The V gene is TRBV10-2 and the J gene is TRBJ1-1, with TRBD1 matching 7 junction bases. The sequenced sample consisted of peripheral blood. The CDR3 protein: CASSPIQGTEAFF. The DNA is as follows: TGCGCCAGCAGCCCGATACAGGGGACTGAAGCTTTCTTT.